This paragraph covers one T cell receptor (beta chain) sequence. A few counts support this clonotype. Its specific antigen is unknown. Nothing much larger sits one base from this clone, and base qualities are not available. Preparation of the library involved 5' RACE. TCRdb records Illumina HiSeq 2000 as the sequencer. A universal primer binding site was added through template switching, and the final cDNA carried a unique molecular identifier so that TCR cDNA molecules could be counted accurately. Specific primers in the conserved constant-segment region were used to synthesize first-strand cDNA for TCR alpha and beta chains. To control for contamination, each cDNA library was double barcoded with a SMART-Mk sample barcode plus Illumina barcodes. TruSeq adapter sequences, together with Illumina sample barcodes, were added in two successive PCR steps. The TCR alpha and beta cDNA libraries were sequenced on the Illumina HiSeq platform using custom primers. The published analysis was carried out like this. Unique molecular identifiers were extracted from raw reads with MiGEC, and CDR3 positions were determined with MiXCR. For each individual, recombination models were inferred using an EM algorithm with the repgenHMM and IGoR tools. Shared clonotype analysis was performed with the tcR package in R, normalizing sharing by the product of cloneset sizes. Out-of-frame nonproductive sequences were analyzed to study raw recombination free of thymic and clonal selection effects. TCRdb reanalyzed the raw reads on its own, using fastp at Q25 for trimming and MiXCR for clone calling, and kept in-frame beta chains. Merged by CDR3 protein, the rows form single entries marked with the most common genes and DNA. None of the V and J calls come from the authors' own analysis; TCRdb made them. The sample table shows about 340,000 distinct CDR3 sequences, and roughly an eighth are seen once. The biggest ten clones account for just over 7% of the sample.

All donors were healthy Caucasians. Three pairs of female monozygotic twins, all aged roughly 18 to 29 years, made up the twin cohort. CD4+ and CD8+ T cell populations were isolated with positive isolation kits from Invitrogen. This entry comes from a study of identical twins (TCRdb year 2016). About the full investigation: To test whether fetal clonotypes persist, the study used deep sequencing on TCR alpha and beta repertoires from monozygotic twins, unrelated adults of various ages, and cord blood. To rule out contamination, the twin experiments were replicated at different times with different library preparation protocols.

V is shortened by 6 bases, J by 0 bases, and the region joining them spans 15 bases. Including cysteine and phenylalanine, the CDR3 has 16 amino acids. Of the read, only the CDR3 DNA is kept; its 48 bases are in frame from base 1. The investigation overall reported the following: In beta out-of-frame sequences, excess twin sharing was weaker, because having fewer shared sequences lowered the signal-to-noise ratio. Abundant cord blood beta clonotypes had fewer insertions, young adult naive repertoires showed a similar but weaker trend, and memory repertoires showed no such trend. In monozygotic twins, recombination models systematically underestimated out-of-frame TCR alpha sharing, but the models matched the sharing seen between unrelated individuals. Invariant T cells such as MAIT and iNKT could partly confound zero-insertion analyses, though diverse VJ usage argued against this for most clonotypes. Because the same donors could not be followed over many years, the conclusions relied on cross-sectional statistical analysis. Compared with coincidental sharing between unrelated individuals, out-of-frame TCR alpha sequences shared between twins had an excess of sequences with low generation probability.

The sample was also reused in another study, on yellow fever vaccine responses in identical twins. That second report states: The authors reported that the T cell response to vaccination in identical twins appeared partly convergent and partly personalized. Focusing on identical twins, the study followed the T cell clones that responded to the vaccine, and did so with precision.

The chain uses TRBV12-3 or TRBV12-4 and TRBJ1-5, and TRBD1 may be the D gene, going by 6 matching bases. Input material: CD8+ T cells sorted from blood. This clonotype was obtained from a woman aged 18-29 years in good health. The sequenced DNA: TGTGCCAGCAGCCCGGGGGCAGCGTATAGCAATCAGCCCCAGCATTTT. Its amino acids are CASSPGAAYSNQPQHF.